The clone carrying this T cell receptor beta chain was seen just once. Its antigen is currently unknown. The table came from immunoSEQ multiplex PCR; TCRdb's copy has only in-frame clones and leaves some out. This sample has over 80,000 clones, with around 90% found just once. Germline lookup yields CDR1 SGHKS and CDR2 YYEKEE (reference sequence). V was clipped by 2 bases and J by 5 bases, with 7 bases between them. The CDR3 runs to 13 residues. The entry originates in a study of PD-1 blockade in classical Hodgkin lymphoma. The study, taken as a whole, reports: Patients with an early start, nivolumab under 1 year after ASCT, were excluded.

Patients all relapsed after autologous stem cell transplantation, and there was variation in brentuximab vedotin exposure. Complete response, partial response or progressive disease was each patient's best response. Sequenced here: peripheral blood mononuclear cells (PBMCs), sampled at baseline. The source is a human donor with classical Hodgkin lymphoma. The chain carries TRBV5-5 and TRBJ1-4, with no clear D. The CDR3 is CASSLDWNEKLFF. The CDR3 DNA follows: TGTGCCAGCAGCTTAGACTGGAATGAAAAACTGTTTTTT.